The entry below gives a single TCR beta chain sequence along with its context. Antigen specificity is unknown. This specimen comes from a study of T cell responses to AZD1222 COVID-19 vaccine. Study in general: Second doses that came at about 4 or about 12 weeks were put together.

Produced via immunoSEQ multiplex PCR; TCRdb's table is partial and in-frame only. Here the sample spans roughly 200,000 clones, approximately 92% being singletons. Study-wide points: The donor cohort was predominantly white British with a female majority, and clonal diversity may have been underestimated. Across the whole spike, CD4 TCRs peaked at regions 160-218 and 743-854.

Per germline, CDR1 SNHLY and CDR2 FYNNEI. V gave up 8 bases and J gave up 3 bases, with 14 bases separating them. The CDR3 has 13 residues. This receptor was obtained from an adult in good health. The sample consisted of peripheral blood, taken on day 0 of AZD1222 vaccination. The genes are TRBV2 and TRBJ2-7; no clear D gene. CDR3 loop: CASLGQNLYEQYF. The CDR3 region has the DNA TGTGCCAGCTTGGGTCAAAACCTCTACGAGCAGTACTTC.